This T cell receptor (beta chain) comes out of a study of tumor-infiltrating lymphocytes in primary liver carcinoma. Findings and caveats of the study: No more than about 8-24% of top clones could be seen in all five tumor regions.

Germline lookup yields CDR1 SGHAT and CDR2 FQNNGV. The CDR3 loop spans 17 amino acids. Trimming removed 5 bases at V and 0 bases at J, with 17 bases between. Each 20-30 mg portion of unsorted bulk tissue served as the source for co-extraction of RNA and DNA. As for this clonotype: Its antigen is unidentified. This may arise from a read error, as a much more abundant clone is one base away.

TCR beta cDNA was reverse-transcribed from about 550 ng of total RNA. The reaction used a constant-region primer and ProtoScript II reverse transcriptase. Libraries of TCR beta came from three nested multiplex PCR rounds with slightly modified ARM-PCR. TRBV1-TRBV30 forward primers paired with a C-beta reverse primer drove the first two PCR rounds, roughly 9 cycles each. MiXCR, applied by TCRdb to the multiplex PCR reads, yields one record per CDR3 protein. The table lists some 110,000 distinct CDR3 sequences, 64% of them singletons, with 7.5% to 9% in the top ten. The receptor comes from a woman aged 55 to 70 with primary liver carcinoma and hepatitis B virus infection. J is TRBJ2-1 and V is TRBV11-2, with a possible D match to TRBD2 (5 bases). The specimen sequenced was liver tumor tissue from sampling region 3. Subset in this sample: tumor region T3, left-lateral pole. CDR3: CASSPLVGGDSYNEQFF. The DNA of the CDR3 is TGTGCCAGCAGCCCTCTAGTCGGAGGCGACTCCTACAATGAGCAGTTCTTC. Full variable domain (remainder filled in from reference TRBV11-2 and TRBJ2-1): EAGVAQSPRYKIIEKRQSVAFWCNPISGHATLYWYQQILGQGPKLLIQFQNNGVVDDSQLPKDRFSAERLKGVDSTLKIQPAKLEDSAVYLCASSPLVGGDSYNEQFFGPGTRLTVL.